This T cell receptor (beta chain) was recovered during a study of blood T cells in healthy people across ages. This CDR3 region has 14 residues. Germline CDR1 MGHRA, CDR2 YSYEKL. The junction had 4 bases not matched to a gene; V was cut back by 6 bases and J by 5 bases. They isolated at least 6 million PBMCs from each sample. The authors ran a second PCR of about 7 to 11 cycles using a sample-barcoded 5' primer and a J-beta primer mix. TCRdb independently ran MiXCR on the 5' RACE reads; one entry per CDR3 protein. The table has hundreds of thousands of distinct CDR3 sequences, 58% seen once; the top ten hold 30% to 45%.

This chain uses TRBV4-1 with TRBJ2-3; 11 bases align to TRBD2. Sequencing was performed on blood. The clonotype comes from a man aged 60 to 75 in good health. CDR3 amino acids: CASRVAGGLDTQYF. The DNA for the CDR3 is TGCGCCAGCAGAGTAGCGGGGGGGCTAGATACGCAGTATTTT.